This T cell receptor (beta chain) was recorded in a study of read filtering for tumor transcriptome and immune sequencing. Molecular barcoded adaptors covering alpha/delta and beta/gamma chains were used on around 400 ng RNA. TCRdb ran MiXCR on the reads and lists one entry per CDR3 protein. This repertoire shows about 23,000 distinct CDR3 sequences, 12% to 15% found once; its top ten account for 60% to 80%. Trimming took off 2 bases at V and 4 bases at J, with 11 bases between the two ends. The CDR3 is 14 amino acids. This clonotype came up many times. The clonotype originates from a donor at least 40 years old with multiple myeloma. Material: a population of CD138-negative cells sorted from bone marrow. The chain uses TRBV12-3 or TRBV12-4 and TRBJ2-5; either TRBD1 or TRBD2 may fit D (5 bases each). The CDR3 sequence is CASSLWQGRETQYF. CDR3 nucleotide sequence: TGTGCCAGCAGTTTATGGCAGGGACGAGAGACCCAGTACTTC.